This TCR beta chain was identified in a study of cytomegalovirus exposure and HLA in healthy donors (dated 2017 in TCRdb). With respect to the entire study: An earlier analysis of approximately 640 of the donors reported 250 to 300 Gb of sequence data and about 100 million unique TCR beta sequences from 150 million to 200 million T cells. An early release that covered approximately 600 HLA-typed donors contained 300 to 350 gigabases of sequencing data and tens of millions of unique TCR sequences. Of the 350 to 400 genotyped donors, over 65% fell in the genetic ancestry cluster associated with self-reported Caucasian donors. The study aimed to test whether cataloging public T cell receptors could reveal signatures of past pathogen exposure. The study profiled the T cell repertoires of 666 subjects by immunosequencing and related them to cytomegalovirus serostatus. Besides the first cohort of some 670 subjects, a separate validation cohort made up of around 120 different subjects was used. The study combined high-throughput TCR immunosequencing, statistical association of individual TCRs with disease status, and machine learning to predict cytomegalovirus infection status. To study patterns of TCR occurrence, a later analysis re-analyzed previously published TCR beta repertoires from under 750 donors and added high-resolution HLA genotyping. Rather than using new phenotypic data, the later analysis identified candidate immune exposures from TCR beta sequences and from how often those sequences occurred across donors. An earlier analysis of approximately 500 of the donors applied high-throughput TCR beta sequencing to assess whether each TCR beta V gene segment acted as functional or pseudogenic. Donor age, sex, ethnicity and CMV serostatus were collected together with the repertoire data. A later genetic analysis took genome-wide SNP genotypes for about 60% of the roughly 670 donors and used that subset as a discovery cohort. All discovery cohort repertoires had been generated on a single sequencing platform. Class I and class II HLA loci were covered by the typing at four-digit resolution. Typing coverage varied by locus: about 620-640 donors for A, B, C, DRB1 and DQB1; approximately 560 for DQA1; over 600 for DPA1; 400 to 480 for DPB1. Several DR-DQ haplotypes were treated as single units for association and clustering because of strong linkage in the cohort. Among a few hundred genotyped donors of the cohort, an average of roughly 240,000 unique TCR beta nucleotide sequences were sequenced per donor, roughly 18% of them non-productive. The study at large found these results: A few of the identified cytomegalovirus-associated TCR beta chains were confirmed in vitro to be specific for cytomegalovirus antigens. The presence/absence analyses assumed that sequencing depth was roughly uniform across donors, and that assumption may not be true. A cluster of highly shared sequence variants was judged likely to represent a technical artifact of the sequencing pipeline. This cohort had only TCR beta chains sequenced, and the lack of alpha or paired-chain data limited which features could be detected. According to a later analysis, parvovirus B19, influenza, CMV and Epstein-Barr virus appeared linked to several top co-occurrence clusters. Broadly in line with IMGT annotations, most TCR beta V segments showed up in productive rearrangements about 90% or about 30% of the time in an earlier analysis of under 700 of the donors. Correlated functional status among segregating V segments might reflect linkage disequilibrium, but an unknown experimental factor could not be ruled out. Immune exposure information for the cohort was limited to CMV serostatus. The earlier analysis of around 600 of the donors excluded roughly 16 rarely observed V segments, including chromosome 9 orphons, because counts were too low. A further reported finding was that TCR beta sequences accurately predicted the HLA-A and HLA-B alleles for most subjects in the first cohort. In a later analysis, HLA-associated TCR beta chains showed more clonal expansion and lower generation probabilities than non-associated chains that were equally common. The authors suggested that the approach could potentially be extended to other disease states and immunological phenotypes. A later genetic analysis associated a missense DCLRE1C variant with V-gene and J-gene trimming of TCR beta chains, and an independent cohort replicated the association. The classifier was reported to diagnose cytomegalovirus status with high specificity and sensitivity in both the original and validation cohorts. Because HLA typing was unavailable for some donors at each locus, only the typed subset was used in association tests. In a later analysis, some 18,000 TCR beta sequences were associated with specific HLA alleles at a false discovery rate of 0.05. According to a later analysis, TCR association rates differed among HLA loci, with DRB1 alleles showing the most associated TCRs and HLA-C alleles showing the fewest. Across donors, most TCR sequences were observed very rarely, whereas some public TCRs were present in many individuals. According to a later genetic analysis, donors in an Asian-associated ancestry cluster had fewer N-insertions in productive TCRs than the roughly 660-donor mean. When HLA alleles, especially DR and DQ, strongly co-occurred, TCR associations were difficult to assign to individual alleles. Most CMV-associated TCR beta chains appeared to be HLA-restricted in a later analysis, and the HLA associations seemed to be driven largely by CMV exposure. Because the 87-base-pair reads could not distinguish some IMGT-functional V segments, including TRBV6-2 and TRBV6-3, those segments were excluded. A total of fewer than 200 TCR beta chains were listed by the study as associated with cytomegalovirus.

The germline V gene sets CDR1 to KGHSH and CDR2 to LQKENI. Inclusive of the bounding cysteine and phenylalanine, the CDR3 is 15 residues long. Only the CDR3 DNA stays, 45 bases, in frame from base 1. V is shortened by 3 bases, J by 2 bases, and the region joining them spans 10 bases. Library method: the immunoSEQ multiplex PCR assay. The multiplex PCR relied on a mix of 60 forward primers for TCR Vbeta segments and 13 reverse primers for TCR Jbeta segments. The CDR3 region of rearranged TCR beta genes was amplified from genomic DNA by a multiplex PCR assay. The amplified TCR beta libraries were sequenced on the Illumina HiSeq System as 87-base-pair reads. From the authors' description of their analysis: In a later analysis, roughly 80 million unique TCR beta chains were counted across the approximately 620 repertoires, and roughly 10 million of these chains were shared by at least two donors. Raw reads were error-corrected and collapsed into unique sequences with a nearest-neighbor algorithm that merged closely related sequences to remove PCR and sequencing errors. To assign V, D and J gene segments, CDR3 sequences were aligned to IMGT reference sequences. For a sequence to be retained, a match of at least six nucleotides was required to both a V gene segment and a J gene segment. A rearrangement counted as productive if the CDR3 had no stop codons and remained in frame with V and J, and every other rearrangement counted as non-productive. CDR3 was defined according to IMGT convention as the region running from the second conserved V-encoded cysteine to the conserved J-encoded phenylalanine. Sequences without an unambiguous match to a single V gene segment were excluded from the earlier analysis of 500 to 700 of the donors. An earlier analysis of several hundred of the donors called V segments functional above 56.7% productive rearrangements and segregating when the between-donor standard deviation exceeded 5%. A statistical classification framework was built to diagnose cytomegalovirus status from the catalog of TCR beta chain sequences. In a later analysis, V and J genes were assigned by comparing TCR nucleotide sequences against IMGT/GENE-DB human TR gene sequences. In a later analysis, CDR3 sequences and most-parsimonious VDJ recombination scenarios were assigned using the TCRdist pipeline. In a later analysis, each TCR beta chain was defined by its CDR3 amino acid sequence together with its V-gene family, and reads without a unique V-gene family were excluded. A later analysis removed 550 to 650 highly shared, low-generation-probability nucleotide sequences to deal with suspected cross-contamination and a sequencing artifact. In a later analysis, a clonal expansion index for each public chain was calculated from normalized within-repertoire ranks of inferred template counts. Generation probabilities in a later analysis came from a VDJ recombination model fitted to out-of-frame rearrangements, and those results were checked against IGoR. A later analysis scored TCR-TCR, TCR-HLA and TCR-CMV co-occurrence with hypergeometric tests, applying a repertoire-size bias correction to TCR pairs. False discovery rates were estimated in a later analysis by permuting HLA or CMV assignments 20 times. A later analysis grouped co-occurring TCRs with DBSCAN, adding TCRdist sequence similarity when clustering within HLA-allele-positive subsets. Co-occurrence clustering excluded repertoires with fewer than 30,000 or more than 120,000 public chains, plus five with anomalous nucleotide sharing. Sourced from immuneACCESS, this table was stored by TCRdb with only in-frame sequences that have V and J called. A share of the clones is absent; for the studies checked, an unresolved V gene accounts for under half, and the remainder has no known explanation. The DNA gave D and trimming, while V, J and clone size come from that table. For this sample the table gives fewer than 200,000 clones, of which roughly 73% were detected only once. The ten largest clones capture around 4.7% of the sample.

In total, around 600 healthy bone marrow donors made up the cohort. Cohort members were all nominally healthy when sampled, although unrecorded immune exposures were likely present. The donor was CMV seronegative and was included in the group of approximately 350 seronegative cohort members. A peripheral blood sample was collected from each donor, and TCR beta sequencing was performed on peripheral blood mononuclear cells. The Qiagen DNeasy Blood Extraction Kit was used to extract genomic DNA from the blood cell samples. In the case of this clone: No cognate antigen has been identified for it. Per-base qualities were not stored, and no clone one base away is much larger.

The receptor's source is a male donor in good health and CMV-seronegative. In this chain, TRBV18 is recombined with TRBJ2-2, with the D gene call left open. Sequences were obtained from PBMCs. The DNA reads TGTGCCAGCTCACCCCCTACTACTAACACCGGGGAGCTGTTTTTT. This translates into CASSPPTTNTGELFF.